The next 30 T cell receptor beta chains were all read from a single sample in a study of metastatic and nonmetastatic thyroid tumors (dated by TCRdb to 2018 to 2021). Libraries were built with PCR. The sequencing machine was an Illumina HiSeq 4000. The public reads were reanalyzed by TCRdb: fastp trimming at Q25, MiXCR alignment, in-frame beta chains only. The sample table shows some 30,000 clones, and 11% are seen once. About a sixth of the sample belongs to the ten largest clones. No patient had received any treatment before thyroid surgery. Material: blood. Every receptor here comes from a female donor with papillary thyroid cancer or a benign thyroid nodule (not recorded which). Some clones in this sample may be carry-over from other donors' samples.

The table lists this clone with many counts. The chain carries TRBV24-1 and TRBJ1-2; possibly TRBD1 for D (5 bases). Germline V lookup: CDR1 KGHDR, CDR2 SFDVKD. This CDR3 region has 12 residues. V lost 10 bases and J lost 6, with 14 bases in between. The CDR3 loop is CATGGTMDGYTF. For the CDR3, the DNA is TGTGCCACAGGCGGGACTATGGATGGCTACACCTTC.

This clone appeared many times. One end of the junction varies from germline; a read error may be responsible. This sequence joins TRBV20-1 and TRBJ1-3; TRBD1 might be the D (6 bases). The CDR3 consists of 13 residues. Germline V CDR1 and CDR2: DFQATT, SNEGSKA (reference sequence). CDR3 in amino acids: CSARGGSGNTIYF. The CDR3 DNA sequence: TGCAGTGCCAGAGGGGGGAGCGGAAACACCATATATTTT.

This clone appeared many times. The rearrangement uses TRBV7-2 and TRBJ2-1; 8 nucleotides agree with TRBD2. The germline gives CDR1 SGHTA, CDR2 FQGNSA. The CDR3 has 15 amino acids. The V segment lost 2 bases and the J segment 4 bases; nucleotides outside the gene matches: 4. CDR3 nucleotide sequence: TGTGCCAGCAGCTTAACGGGAGGGATATACAATGAGCAGTTCTTC. Amino acid sequence: CASSLTGGIYNEQFF.

This clone was found a few times. V gene TRBV11-2 combines with J gene TRBJ2-2; D perhaps matches TRBD1 (6 bases). The V end lost 6 bases, the J end lost 3 bases, and 14 bases lay between the germline ends. Germline V CDR1 and CDR2: SGHAT, FQNNGV. The CDR3 spans 15 residues. The CDR3 sequence is CASRWTDLDTGELFF. The CDR3, as DNA: TGTGCCAGCAGGTGGACAGATCTCGACACCGGGGAGCTGTTTTTT. Using reference TRBV11-2 and TRBJ2-2 for the parts outside the CDR3, the full variable domain is EAGVAQSPRYKIIEKRQSVAFWCNPISGHATLYWYQQILGQGPKLLIQFQNNGVVDDSQLPKDRFSAERLKGVDSTLKIQPAKLEDSAVYLCASRWTDLDTGELFFGEGSRLTVL.

This clone was detected many times. The chain combines TRBV27 with TRBJ1-1; D is perhaps TRBD1 (6 bases). This CDR3 has 12 amino acids. Germline CDR1 MNHEY, CDR2 SMNVEV (reference sequence). V was cut by 4 bases and J by 7 bases, with 10 bases left in between. The CDR3 spells CASSSQGGEAFF. For the CDR3, the DNA is TGTGCCAGCAGTTCACAGGGTGGTGAAGCTTTCTTT.

At least ten counts were recorded for this clone. The rearrangement uses TRBV11-1 and TRBJ2-7; 8 bases map to TRBD1. V was clipped by 3 bases and J by 5 bases; unmatched bases: 12. The CDR3 is 16 residues long. Germline V CDR1 and CDR2: SGHAT, FQDESV (reference sequence). The CDR3 here is CASSLGIDRGLDEQYF. The DNA of the CDR3 is TGTGCCAGCAGCTTGGGAATAGACAGGGGTCTCGACGAGCAGTACTTC. The variable domain in full, completed from reference TRBV11-1 and TRBJ2-7, reads EAEVAQSPRYKITEKSQAVAFWCDPISGHATLYWYRQILGQGPELLVQFQDESVVDDSQLPKDRFSAERLKGVDSTLKIQPAELGDSAMYLCASSLGIDRGLDEQYFGPGTRLTVT.

V gene TRBV11-1 combines with J gene TRBJ2-7; D is perhaps TRBD1 (6 bases). The CDR3 totals 14 residues. CDR1 is SGHAT and CDR2 is FQDESV in the germline V gene (reference sequence). V was shortened by 6 bases and J by 0 bases, with 12 bases between the two germline ends. CDR3 residues: CASSWTAISYEQYF. The CDR3 DNA reads TGTGCCAGCAGTTGGACAGCAATCTCCTACGAGCAGTACTTC. The whole variable domain, remainder taken from reference TRBV11-1 and TRBJ2-7, is EAEVAQSPRYKITEKSQAVAFWCDPISGHATLYWYRQILGQGPELLVQFQDESVVDDSQLPKDRFSAERLKGVDSTLKIQPAELGDSAMYLCASSWTAISYEQYFGPGTRLTVT.

In its sample, this clone was seen many times. The genes are TRBV25-1 and TRBJ1-4; D remains unclear. The CDR3 loop spans 15 amino acids. Trimming took 2 bases from V and 8 from J, leaving 15 bases between them. Germline V CDR1 and CDR2: MGHDK, SYGVNS. The CDR3 sequence is CASSEQREAGEKLFF. DNA for the CDR3: TGTGCCAGCAGTGAACAGCGGGAGGCGGGAGAAAAACTGTTTTTT.

This clone has a count of ten or more. This chain links TRBV5-6 with TRBJ2-7; D unresolved. V gave up 0 bases and J gave up 3 bases, with 4 bases separating them. The germline gives CDR1 SGHDT, CDR2 YYEEEE. The CDR3 has 12 residues. The chain's CDR3 is CASSLGIYEQYF. In DNA form, the CDR3 reads TGTGCCAGCAGCTTGGGTATCTACGAGCAGTACTTC.

The sample holds a few counts of this clone. The rearrangement joins TRBV25-1 to TRBJ1-5; possible D gene TRBD1, 6 bases. Trimming removed 6 bases at V and 3 bases at J, with 9 bases between. This CDR3 region has 13 residues. Germline V lookup: CDR1 MGHDK, CDR2 SYGVNS. The DNA for the CDR3 is TGTGCCAGCAGCGGGGGCGTCAATCAGCCCCAGCATTTT. This gives the protein CASSGGVNQPQHF.

This clone was observed many times. The chain couples TRBV19 to TRBJ1-5, with D maybe TRBD1 (6 bases). The CDR3 extends over 20 amino acids. CDR1 and CDR2 (germline): LNHDA, SQIVND (reference sequence). The V end lost 0 bases, the J end lost 9 bases, and 30 bases lay between the germline ends. The CDR3 DNA sequence: TGTGCCAGTAGTATAGATCACACAGGGAGAGACGCATGGGGTCATCTGCCCCAGCATTTT. This codes for CASSIDHTGRDAWGHLPQHF.

This clone was seen at least ten times. The chain employs TRBV28 and TRBJ2-2; 10 nucleotides line up with TRBD2. The germline V gene has CDR1 MDHEN and CDR2 SYDVKM. Unmatched junction bases numbered 5, after V lost 2 bases and J lost 5 bases. This CDR3 region has 16 residues. CDR3 sequence: CASSLALAGKTGELFF. For the CDR3, the DNA is TGTGCCAGCAGTTTAGCACTAGCGGGGAAAACCGGGGAGCTGTTTTTT.

This clone was detected ten times or more. The chain recombines TRBV2 with TRBJ2-4; D may be TRBD1 or TRBD2 (5 bases each). CDR1 is SNHLY, CDR2 FYNNEI, per germline. This CDR3 comprises 14 residues. The V end was cut by 6 bases, the J end by 7 bases, with 16 bases between. CDR3 amino acids: CASSLRPEGNIQYF. The CDR3 region has the DNA TGTGCCAGCAGCCTCAGACCAGAGGGGAACATTCAGTACTTC.

This clone came up a few times. The genes are TRBV6-1 and TRBJ1-6; 8 bases match TRBD1. CDR3 length: 17 residues. The germline CDR1 and CDR2 sequences are MNHNS and SASEGT. V dropped 4 bases and J dropped 5; count of bases not matched to a gene: 10. The DNA of the CDR3 is TGTGCCAGCAGTGGACGGACAGGGTCGACGAATAATTCACCCCTCCACTTT. Protein product: CASSGRTGSTNNSPLHF.

In this sample, this clone turned up many times. J is TRBJ1-1 and V is TRBV4-3, with 11 bases that match TRBD1. CDR1 and CDR2 from the germline V gene are LGHNA and YSLEER. V was pared by 4 bases and J by 2 bases, with 6 bases of the junction left unmatched. CDR3 size: 16 residues. The CDR3 loop is CASSRGQGALNTEAFF. CDR3 coding DNA: TGCGCCAGCAGCCGAGGACAGGGGGCATTAAACACTGAAGCTTTCTTT.

This clone was seen repeatedly, ten times or more. The chain has TRBV28 and TRBJ1-4; the match to TRBD1 covers 9 bases. V lost 5 bases, J lost 7 bases, and 8 bases stayed unmatched. Per the germline V gene, CDR1 is MDHEN and CDR2 is SYDVKM. The CDR3 is made up of 15 amino acids. This chain's CDR3 is CASSLSGTGSEKLFF. The DNA for the CDR3 is TGTGCCAGCAGTCTATCGGGGACAGGGAGTGAAAAACTGTTTTTT.

This clone was seen at least ten times. V is TRBV20-1 and J is TRBJ2-1, with TRBD2 identical over 8 bases. This CDR3 has 21 residues. Per the germline V gene, CDR1 is DFQATT and CDR2 is SNEGSKA (reference sequence). V trimming: 0 bases; J trimming: 0 bases; junction bases outside the gene matches: 19. DNA for the CDR3: TGCAGTGCTAGAGATCTCGTTAGAACGGGAGGGCAAAGGAGCTCCTACAATGAGCAGTTCTTC. This sequence encodes CSARDLVRTGGQRSSYNEQFF.

The chain has TRBV12-3 or TRBV12-4 and TRBJ1-2, with a possible D match to TRBD1 (5 bases). The CDR3 has 12 amino acids. The V gene lost 4 bases and the J gene lost 9 bases, with 12 bases spanning the gap. The CDR3, as DNA: TGTGCCAGCAGTTCTCGGCAGGGCCGCTACACCTTC. This translates into CASSSRQGRYTF.

This clone was counted a few times. At one of its ends the junction is not consistent with the germline gene, which may arise from a read error. The J gene is TRBJ2-1, the V gene TRBV27, with 12 bases matching TRBD2. The germline V gene encodes CDR1 MNHEY and CDR2 SMNVEV (reference sequence). This CDR3 is built from 18 residues. CDR3 region: CVSSPLATSGSSYNEQFF. For the CDR3, the DNA is TGTGTCAGCAGTCCCCTGGCGACTAGCGGGAGCTCCTACAATGAGCAGTTCTTC.

Relative to its sample, this clone is medium-sized. This chain joins TRBV12-3 or TRBV12-4 and TRBJ2-2, with 8 bases identical to TRBD1. V shed 6 bases and J 2 bases; nucleotides not matched to a gene: 5. The CDR3 covers 15 residues. This chain's CDR3 is CASRGQDTNTGELFF. The CDR3 coding sequence is TGTGCCAGCAGGGGACAGGACACTAACACCGGGGAGCTGTTTTTT.

This clone was recorded many times. V usage is TRBV19 and J usage is TRBJ1-1, with D possibly being TRBD1 (5 bases). The CDR3 is 15 residues long. Trimming cost V 1 base and J 4 bases, with 13 bases left between them. The germline V gene encodes CDR1 LNHDA and CDR2 SQIVND (reference sequence). This CDR3 reads CASSIGGREGTEAFF. CDR3 bases: TGTGCCAGTAGTATAGGTGGCAGGGAGGGCACTGAAGCTTTCTTT.

This clone has a count of ten or more. J is TRBJ2-7 and V is TRBV7-9, with 8 bases fitting TRBD2. The CDR3 is made up of 15 amino acids. CDR1 is SEHNR, CDR2 FQNEAQ, per germline (reference sequence). The trim removed 2 bases at V and 5 bases at J, leaving 8 bases unmatched. CDR3 nucleotides: TGTGCCAGCAGCTTATATTTAGCGGGATCCCACGAGCAGTACTTC. Its protein is CASSLYLAGSHEQYF.

This clone was counted ten times or more. This chain joins TRBV5-1 and TRBJ2-1; 12 nucleotides match TRBD2. V dropped 2 bases and J dropped 4; count of bases not matched to a gene: 4. There are 16 residues in the CDR3. Germline CDR1 SGHRS, CDR2 YFSETQ. As DNA, the CDR3 is TGCGCCAGCAGCTTCCTAGCGGGAGGGGGGTACAATGAGCAGTTCTTC. Residues: CASSFLAGGGYNEQFF.

For this clone: One end of the junction is discordant with germline, which a read error may explain. The gene calls are TRBV10-3 and TRBJ1-2; D is uncertain. Germline V CDR1 and CDR2: ENHRY, SYGVKD. This CDR3 region has 13 residues. The DNA for the CDR3 is TGTGCCACCAGTTCCTCGTCAGACTATGGCTACACCTTC. This encodes CATSSSSDYGYTF.

At least ten counts were recorded for this clone. The chain carries TRBV6-1 and TRBJ2-7; TRBD1 matches at 11 bases. The J segment lost 5 bases and the V segment lost 1 base, leaving 1 base of the junction unmatched. Germline-derived CDR1 and CDR2 are MNHNS and SASEGT. This CDR3 has 14 amino acids. CDR3 in amino acids: CASSEGTGGHEQYF. The CDR3 DNA reads as TGTGCCAGCAGTGAAGGGACAGGGGGCCACGAGCAGTACTTC.

This clone was observed many times. The chain employs TRBV5-4 and TRBJ2-5; D possibly corresponds to TRBD2 (5 bases). Germline-derived CDR1 and CDR2 are SGHNT and YYREEE (reference sequence). CDR3 length equals 13 residues. The V end was cut by 0 bases, the J end by 6 bases, with 9 bases between. CDR3 in amino acids: CASSLAGSQTQYF. In DNA, the CDR3 is TGTGCCAGCAGCTTGGCGGGATCACAGACCCAGTACTTC. The variable domain in full, completed from reference TRBV5-4 and TRBJ2-5, reads ETGVTQSPTHLIKTRGQQVTLRCSSQSGHNTVSWYQQALGQGPQFIFQYYREEENGRGNFPPRFSGLQFPNYSSELNVNALELDDSALYLCASSLAGSQTQYFGPGTRLLVL.

This clone turned up a few times. The chain has TRBV10-2 and TRBJ2-7; no definite D call. Germline CDR1 and CDR2: WSHSY and SAAADI. The germline V and J ends were trimmed by 3 bases and 5 bases, with 2 bases remaining between them. The CDR3 runs 10 residues. The CDR3 DNA reads TGCGCCAGCAGTGACCACGAGCAGTACTTC. This sequence encodes CASSDHEQYF.

The chain joins TRBV19 to TRBJ1-6; D remains unclear. The CDR3 is made up of 12 amino acids. CDR1 LNHDA and CDR2 SQIVND come from the germline V gene (reference sequence). V lost 5 bases and J lost 6, with 5 bases in between. CDR3 bases: TGTGCCAGTAGTTGGAGTAATTCACCCCTCCACTTT. This sequence encodes CASSWSNSPLHF.

This clone was seen a handful of times. The chain has TRBV25-1 and TRBJ2-3, with 8 bases identical to TRBD2. Germline trimming cut 5 bases from V and 3 bases from J; bases unmatched to any gene: 7. Germline CDR1 and CDR2: MGHDK and SYGVNS. The CDR3 is 15 amino acids. CDR3 sequence reads: CASSNPRGGTDTQYF. CDR3 sequence (DNA): TGTGCCAGCAGTAACCCCCGGGGGGGTACAGATACGCAGTATTTT.

The table lists this clone with many counts. This chain uses TRBV24-1 with TRBJ1-2, with a possible D match to TRBD1 (5 bases). Germline V gives CDR1 KGHDR, CDR2 SFDVKD. This CDR3 region has 14 residues. The V gene lost 2 bases and the J gene lost 6 bases, with 12 bases spanning the gap. CDR3 residues: CATSDSSRQHGYTF. The CDR3 bases are TGTGCCACCAGTGATTCCTCCCGACAGCATGGCTACACCTTC.